There are a few counts of the clone carrying this T cell receptor beta chain. The data were taken from a study of blood T cell repertoires in COVID-19. The CDR3 spans 14 residues. CDR1 and CDR2 (germline): MNHEY, SVGAGI. V was clipped by 9 bases and J by 1 base, with 14 bases between them. Some clones are missing from TCRdb's copy, which holds only in-frame ones; the method was immunoSEQ multiplex PCR. The sample lists over 150,000 clones, 76% occurring once. This receptor was taken from a woman older than 75 with acute or convalescent COVID-19. The rearrangement joins TRBV6-5 to TRBJ2-3, with a tentative D call TRBD1 (6 bases). Input material: peripheral blood. The CDR3 sequence is CARQGKGGTDTQYF. The CDR3 DNA is TGTGCCAGACAGGGCAAAGGTGGCACAGATACGCAGTATTTT.